The 21 T cell receptor beta chains presented below share a single source sample, sequenced in a study of blood T cell repertoires in COVID-19. Repertoires were generated with immunoSEQ multiplex PCR, while TCRdb's copy carries only in-frame clones and drops some. Here the sample spans some 150,000 clones, about 89% being singletons. Sample: peripheral blood. These receptors came from a man between 45 and 60 years old who had recovered from COVID-19.

The chain uses TRBV11-3 and TRBJ1-4, with 9 positions matching TRBD1. The CDR3 length is 14 residues. With 4 bases clipped from V and 6 bases from J, the junction kept 3 bases outside the gene matches. Per germline, CDR1 SGHNT and CDR2 YENEEA. The CDR3 sequence: CASSSGTGYEKLFF. CDR3 sequence (DNA): TGTGCCAGCAGCTCCGGGACAGGGTATGAAAAACTGTTTTTT. The whole variable domain, filled in from reference TRBV11-3 and TRBJ1-4, reads EAGVVQSPRYKIIEKKQPVAFWCNPISGHNTLYWYLQNLGQGPELLIRYENEEAVDDSQLPKDRFSAERLKGVDSTLKIQPAELGDSAVYLCASSSGTGYEKLFFGSGTQLSVL.

The rearrangement uses TRBV6-2 or TRBV6-3 and TRBJ1-2, with D uncertain. V was shortened by 1 base and J by 4 bases, with 10 bases between the two germline ends. Germline CDR1 and CDR2: MNHEY and SVGEGT. The CDR3 sequence is 14 residues long. The CDR3 nucleotides read TGTGCCAGCAGTTACTACGACATAGTCTATGGCTACACCTTC. Residues: CASSYYDIVYGYTF.

The V call is TRBV9, the J call TRBJ1-3; D might be TRBD1 (6 bases). The CDR3 spans 14 residues. Trimming pared 3 bases from V and 4 bases from J, leaving 11 bases between. Germline CDR1 and CDR2: SGDLS and YYNGEE. The CDR3 DNA sequence: TGTGCCAGCAGCGAACAGGGTTCGGGAAACACCATATATTTT. Its protein is CASSEQGSGNTIYF.

J is TRBJ2-2 and V is TRBV7-2, with 9 bases that match TRBD1. The CDR3 runs 15 residues. In germline, CDR1 is SGHTA, CDR2 FQGNSA. V lost 6 bases, J lost 1 base, and 3 bases stayed unmatched. The CDR3 bases are TGTGCCAGCAGTCTGACAGGGGGGAACACCGGGGAGCTGTTTTTT. It codes for CASSLTGGNTGELFF.

The J gene is TRBJ2-5, the V gene TRBV5-1; 12 bases are shared with TRBD2. Germline CDR1 SGHRS, CDR2 YFSETQ. V was clipped by 5 bases and J by 2 bases; unmatched bases: 7. The CDR3 is 16 amino acids. The chain's CDR3 is CASRLTSGGRQETQYF. The CDR3 DNA reads as TGCGCCAGCAGACTTACTAGCGGGGGGAGACAAGAGACCCAGTACTTC. The variable domain in full, with the rest retrieved from reference TRBV5-1 and TRBJ2-5, is KAGVTQTPRYLIKTRGQQVTLSCSPISGHRSVSWYQQTPGQGLQFLFEYFSETQRNKGNFPGRFSGRQFSNSRSEMNVSTLELGDSALYLCASRLTSGGRQETQYFGPGTRLLVL.

J is TRBJ1-5 and V is TRBV5-1; D gene unclear. Germline CDR1 SGHRS, CDR2 YFSETQ. Trimming took 4 bases from V and 4 from J, leaving 12 bases between them. The CDR3 is made up of 14 amino acids. The CDR3 nucleotides read TGCGCCAGCAGCCTACCGGGGTCTAATCAGCCCCAGCATTTT. Encoded protein: CASSLPGSNQPQHF.

The gene calls are TRBV5-4 and TRBJ1-1, with D possibly matching TRBD1 (6 bases). Germline-derived CDR1 and CDR2 are SGHNT and YYREEE (reference sequence). The CDR3 runs 16 residues. Trimming took 0 bases from V and 4 from J, leaving 16 bases between them. CDR3 in amino acids: CASSLGGAGEGTEAFF. In nucleotides, the CDR3 is TGTGCCAGCAGCTTGGGTGGTGCAGGGGAGGGCACTGAAGCTTTCTTT.

The chain joins TRBV7-2 to TRBJ2-3; 8 positions agree with TRBD1. The CDR3 spans 15 residues. The germline CDR1 and CDR2 sequences are SGHTA and FQGNSA. Trimming at V came to 4 bases and at J to 0 bases, leaving 3 bases not matched to a gene. The CDR3 loop reads CASSSRDRSTDTQYF. Written as DNA, the CDR3 is TGTGCCAGCAGCTCTAGGGACAGGAGCACAGATACGCAGTATTTT.

CDR3 nucleotide sequence: TGTGCCAGCAGAGGGGACAGGTGGAACACTGAAGCTTTCTTT. This sequence encodes CASRGDRWNTEAFF. The chain recombines TRBV2 with TRBJ1-1; 8 bases map to TRBD1. Germline CDR1 reads SNHLY; CDR2 reads FYNNEI. CDR3 size: 14 residues. V shed 6 bases, J shed 1 base, and the junction held 4 bases outside the gene matches.

This clone occurred a few times. The chain links TRBV2 to TRBJ2-7; the D gene is possibly TRBD2 (6 bases). The germline V and J ends were trimmed by 6 bases and 2 bases, with 14 bases remaining between them. The CDR3 loop spans 14 amino acids. The V gene's germline CDR1 is SNHLY and CDR2 FYNNEI. The CDR3 DNA is TGTGCCAGCAGACCCGGGACTCAGACCTACGAGCAGTACTTC. Protein: CASRPGTQTYEQYF.

The CDR3 DNA sequence: TGTGCCAGCAGCCGCGTGGAGGGGGCGATCTACGAGCAGTACTTC. This encodes CASSRVEGAIYEQYF. This rearrangement joins TRBV5-4 to TRBJ2-7; D possibly corresponds to TRBD1 (7 bases). The CDR3 contains 15 residues. The V end was cut by 4 bases, the J end by 3 bases, with 17 bases between. Germline CDR1 SGHNT, CDR2 YYREEE (reference sequence).

The rearrangement joins TRBV19 to TRBJ1-2; no reliable D call. Germline V CDR1 and CDR2: LNHDA, SQIVND (reference sequence). Trimming removed 5 bases from V and 2 bases from J, with 18 bases in between. CDR3 length: 16 residues. The DNA of the CDR3 is TGTGCCAGTAGTCCCCCCCGCGAAGCGCTAAACTATGGCTACACCTTC. Amino acid sequence: CASSPPREALNYGYTF. Full variable domain (remainder filled in from reference TRBV19 and TRBJ1-2): DGGITQSPKYLFRKEGQNVTLSCEQNLNHDAMYWYRQDPGQGLRLIYYSQIVNDFQKGDIAEGYSVSREKKESFPLTVTSAQKNPTAFYLCASSPPREALNYGYTFGSGTRLTVV.

The genes are TRBV2 and TRBJ1-5, with D perhaps matching TRBD1 (5 bases). Germline CDR1 and CDR2: SNHLY and FYNNEI. The CDR3 has 13 amino acids. With 0 bases removed from V and 11 bases from J, the gap between germline ends came to 11 bases. CDR3 sequence (DNA): TGTGCCAGCAGTGAAGCTTTCACGGGGGCCCAGCATTTT. It codes for CASSEAFTGAQHF.

The chain is built from TRBV5-1 and TRBJ1-1, with 7 bases identical to TRBD1. The CDR3 consists of 14 residues. J was trimmed by 5 bases and V by 5 bases; bases with no gene match: 9. Germline V gene lookup returns CDR1 SGHRS and CDR2 YFSETQ. The CDR3 region is CASRLTGVGTEAFF. The CDR3 nucleotides are TGCGCCAGCAGACTAACAGGGGTCGGGACTGAAGCTTTCTTT.

This rearrangement joins TRBV25-1 to TRBJ2-3, with D hard to call. The CDR3 covers 13 residues. CDR1 MGHDK and CDR2 SYGVNS come from the germline V gene. Trimming took 7 bases from V and 2 from J, leaving 10 bases between them. The CDR3 sequence: CASIDGVTDTQYF. CDR3 nucleotides: TGTGCCAGCATAGACGGAGTCACAGATACGCAGTATTTT.

The chain is built from TRBV4-2 and TRBJ2-7, with 8 bases aligning to TRBD2. Trimming removed 4 bases from V and 0 bases from J; junction bases left unmatched: 8. This CDR3 has 16 residues. CDR1 is LGHNA and CDR2 is YNFKEQ in the germline V gene. The CDR3 loop is CASSPMTSDSSYEQYF. Written as DNA, the CDR3 is TGTGCCAGCAGCCCGATGACTAGCGACAGCTCCTACGAGCAGTACTTC.

The V gene is TRBV25-1, the J gene TRBJ1-1, with D possibly matching TRBD1 (5 bases). The CDR3 extends over 15 amino acids. Germline CDR1 and CDR2: MGHDK and SYGVNS. Trimming stripped 5 bases from V and 1 base from J, with 14 bases between. In DNA, the CDR3 is TGTGCCAGCAGTCGCCCAGGGCTTACGAACACTGAAGCTTTCTTT. It codes for CASSRPGLTNTEAFF. Supplemented by reference TRBV25-1 and TRBJ1-1, the full variable domain reads EADIYQTPRYLVIGTGKKITLECSQTMGHDKMYWYQQDPGMELHLIHYSYGVNSTEKGDLSSESTVSRIRTEHFPLTLESARPSHTSQYLCASSRPGLTNTEAFFGQGTRLTVV.

This CDR3 is CASSPQRARGEQFF. The CDR3 DNA sequence: TGTGCCAGCAGCCCACAGAGGGCTCGGGGGGAGCAGTTCTTC. The chain is built from TRBV11-3 and TRBJ2-1; possible D gene TRBD2, 6 bases. Per the germline V gene, CDR1 is SGHNT and CDR2 is YENEEA. V was trimmed by 5 bases and J by 10 bases, leaving 18 bases between them. CDR3 size: 14 residues.

The V and J genes are TRBV4-3 and TRBJ1-2; TRBD1 agrees at 7 bases. The CDR3 loop spans 14 amino acids. The germline gives CDR1 LGHNA, CDR2 YSLEER. J gave up 3 bases and V 4 bases, and 5 bases lay outside the gene matches. As DNA, the CDR3 is TGCGCCAGCAGCCCCGGACAGGATTACTATGGCTACACCTTC. It codes for CASSPGQDYYGYTF.

The chain combines TRBV15 with TRBJ1-5, with TRBD1 matching over 8 bases. The CDR3 loop spans 16 amino acids. Unmatched junction bases numbered 6, after V lost 0 bases and J lost 5 bases. Germline V gene lookup returns CDR1 LNHNV and CDR2 YYDKDF (reference sequence). In DNA form, the CDR3 reads TGTGCCACCAGCAGAGATTTGGACAGGGAAGATCAGCCCCAGCATTTT. It yields the protein CATSRDLDREDQPQHF. Full variable domain (missing parts from reference TRBV15 and TRBJ1-5): DAMVIQNPRYQVTQFGKPVTLSCSQTLNHNVMYWYQQKSSQAPKLLFHYYDKDFNNEADTPDNFQSRRPNTSFCFLDIRSPGLGDTAMYLCATSRDLDREDQPQHFGDGTRLSIL.

V and J are TRBV4-1 and TRBJ1-1, with a tentative D call TRBD1 (5 bases). This CDR3 has 15 residues. V shed 4 bases and J shed 4 bases, with 16 bases lying between them. Germline CDR1 and CDR2: MGHRA and YSYEKL. The CDR3 is CASSPERAGGTEAFF. The CDR3 nucleotides read TGCGCCAGCAGCCCAGAAAGGGCGGGGGGCACTGAAGCTTTCTTT.